This record covers a single T cell receptor beta chain. Per the germline V gene, CDR1 is SGHNT and CDR2 is YYREEE (reference sequence). The CDR3 totals 15 residues. The sample comes from a study of monozygotic twins with inflammatory bowel disease. TCRdb derives one entry per CDR3 protein from the 5' RACE reads, leaving out DNA. The sample table sets out more than 300,000 distinct CDR3 sequences. Material for sequencing was blood. The genes are TRBV5-4 and TRBJ1-1. The sequence derives from a human donor with ulcerative colitis or Crohn's disease, or a healthy co-twin of an affected twin (not recorded which). This chain's CDR3 is CASSLLLREGTEAFF. Full variable domain (remainder filled in from reference TRBV5-4 and TRBJ1-1): ETGVTQSPTHLIKTRGQQVTLRCSSQSGHNTVSWYQQALGQGPQFIFQYYREEENGRGNFPPRFSGLQFPNYSSELNVNALELDDSALYLCASSLLLREGTEAFFGQGTRLTVV.